A single sample gave rise to the 18 T cell receptor beta chains below, sequenced in a study of Graves' ophthalmopathy and Graves' hyperthyroidism. Amplification of TCR beta CDR3 regions used RNA transcripts. Second-round multiplex PCR came after first-round RT-PCR with HTBI primers. Via MiXCR, TCRdb re-called the multiplex PCR reads, giving one row per CDR3 protein. The sample records around 1,000,000 distinct CDR3 sequences, about 40% being singletons. Sequencing input: peripheral blood or thyroid tissue (not recorded which). Source of these receptors: an adult man with Graves' hyperthyroidism.

This clonotype showed up many times. The chain employs TRBV7-9 and TRBJ1-2, with a tentative D call TRBD1 (6 bases). V dropped 4 bases and J dropped 8 bases, with 11 bases sitting between them. This CDR3 spans 12 amino acids. The germline V gene encodes CDR1 SEHNR and CDR2 FQNEAQ (reference sequence). The chain's CDR3 is CASSSTGGGYTF. The CDR3, as DNA: TGTGCCAGCAGCTCGACAGGAGGCGGCTACACCTTC. The whole variable domain, remainder taken from reference TRBV7-9 and TRBJ1-2, is DTGVSQNPRHKITKRGQNVTFRCDPISEHNRLYWYRQTLGQGPEFLTYFQNEAQLEKSRLLSDRFSAERPKGSFSTLEIQRTEQGDSAMYLCASSSTGGGYTFGSGTRLTVV.

This clonotype was recorded at least ten times. The chain combines TRBV20-1 with TRBJ2-7, with a possible D match to TRBD2 (5 bases). Between the trimmed V and J ends, which lost 0 bases and 7 bases, there was a span of 19 bases. CDR1 and CDR2 (germline): DFQATT, SNEGSKA (reference sequence). The CDR3 has 15 amino acids. CDR3 loop: CSARDAAQRTGEQYF. In DNA, the CDR3 is TGCAGTGCTAGAGACGCGGCCCAACGGACGGGGGAGCAGTACTTC.

Note on this clonotype: This may be a read error: a much more frequent sequence differs by one nucleotide. The genes are TRBV20-1 and TRBJ2-7; 9 bases map to TRBD1. The CDR3 covers 15 residues. Germline V CDR1 and CDR2: DFQATT, SNEGSKA (reference sequence). The CDR3: CRAREWGQGGLEQYF. The CDR3 DNA follows: TGCAGGGCTAGAGAGTGGGGACAGGGAGGCCTCGAGCAGTACTTC.

CDR3 residues: CASSQDRGTGGNEKLFF. CDR3 sequence (DNA): TGCGCCAGCAGCCAAGATCGGGGGACAGGCGGTAATGAAAAACTGTTTTTT. The rearrangement uses TRBV4-3 and TRBJ1-4; 8 nucleotides align to TRBD1. The CDR3 runs to 17 residues. Trimming removed 0 bases from V and 4 bases from J; junction bases left unmatched: 7. CDR1 LGHNA and CDR2 YSLEER come from the germline V gene.

CDR3 residues: CASSESTGFDGYTF. The CDR3 DNA reads as TGCGCCAGCAGTGAGTCAACAGGGTTTGATGGCTACACCTTC. The V call is TRBV10-2, the J call TRBJ1-2, with D maybe TRBD1 (6 bases). Trimming took off 0 bases at V and 6 bases at J, with 11 bases between the two ends. In germline, CDR1 is WSHSY, CDR2 SAAADI. This CDR3 region has 14 residues.

This clonotype was seen only once. A much larger clone differs by one base, so this may be a read error. The rearrangement uses TRBV5-1 and TRBJ2-5; no definite D call. Germline assignment: CDR1 SGHRS and CDR2 YFSETQ. The CDR3 contains 13 residues. The CDR3, as DNA: TGCGCCACCAAAGCCTTTGGGCAAGAGACCCAGTGCTTC. Translated, it gives CATKAFGQETQCF.

This clonotype was recorded many times. The rearrangement joins TRBV6-5 to TRBJ1-3; D is unresolved. Germline V gene data show CDR1 as MNHEY and CDR2 as SVGAGI. Trimming shortened V by 0 bases and J by 1 base, and 7 bases separated the two germline ends. CDR3 length: 15 amino acids. In nucleotides, the CDR3 is TGTGCCAGCAGTTACTCGTGGCAGTCTGGAAACACCATATATTTT. Protein sequence: CASSYSWQSGNTIYF.

This sequence joins TRBV10-3 and TRBJ1-6, with D possibly matching TRBD1 (5 bases). Germline lookup yields CDR1 ENHRY and CDR2 SYGVKD. This CDR3 has 13 amino acids. The V gene lost 0 bases and the J gene lost 9 bases, with 6 bases spanning the gap. In nucleotides, the CDR3 is TGTGCCATCAGTGAGTCGACAGCTTCACCCCTCCACTTT. It translates to CAISESTASPLHF.

The chain employs TRBV20-1 and TRBJ2-7, with TRBD2 identical over 12 bases. From germline, CDR1 is DFQATT and CDR2 SNEGSKA (reference sequence). V lost 6 bases, J lost 3 bases, and 12 bases stayed unmatched. The CDR3 loop spans 16 amino acids. CDR3 sequence reads: CSANRLAGAGLYEQYF. CDR3 DNA sequence: TGCAGTGCAAACCGACTAGCGGGGGCCGGTCTCTACGAGCAGTACTTC.

This clonotype occurred many times. This chain connects TRBV11-2 to TRBJ2-7; 12 nucleotides agree with TRBD2. V shed 4 bases, J shed 5 bases, and the junction held 3 bases outside the gene matches. The CDR3 totals 14 residues. From germline, CDR1 is SGHAT and CDR2 FQNNGV. CDR3 bases: TGTGCCAGCAGCTCGACTAGCGGGAGACACGAGCAGTACTTC. Translation gives CASSSTSGRHEQYF. The variable domain in full, with the rest retrieved from reference TRBV11-2 and TRBJ2-7, is EAGVAQSPRYKIIEKRQSVAFWCNPISGHATLYWYQQILGQGPKLLIQFQNNGVVDDSQLPKDRFSAERLKGVDSTLKIQPAKLEDSAVYLCASSSTSGRHEQYFGPGTRLTVT.

This clonotype was recorded many times. The CDR3 region is CASSLMTVSYEQYF. CDR3 coding DNA: TGTGCCAGCAGCTTAATGACGGTATCCTACGAGCAGTACTTC. The chain carries TRBV7-8 and TRBJ2-7; D uncertain. Germline V CDR1 and CDR2: SGHVS, FQNEAQ. Trimming took off 2 bases at V and 1 base at J, with 9 bases between the two ends. This CDR3 comprises 14 residues.

This clonotype has more than one count but fewer than ten. The rearrangement joins TRBV10-3 to TRBJ2-5; D might be TRBD1 or TRBD2, each matching 6 bases. Trimming cost V 6 bases and J 5 bases, with 25 bases left between them. This CDR3 contains 17 residues. The V gene's germline CDR1 is ENHRY and CDR2 SYGVKD. The CDR3 sequence: CAISPGDTSGQGETQYF. CDR3 bases: TGTGCCATCAGCCCGGGGGACACCTCCGGGCAAGGGGAGACCCAGTACTTC.

This clonotype was found many times. The rearrangement uses TRBV9 and TRBJ1-4, with 10 bases lining up with TRBD1. The length of the CDR3 is 15 residues. V lost 4 bases and J lost 4; bases outside the gene matches: 4. The germline CDR1 and CDR2 sequences are SGDLS and YYNGEE. CDR3 loop: CASSPRDRGNEKLFF. The CDR3 bases are TGTGCCAGCAGCCCCCGGGACAGGGGTAATGAAAAACTGTTTTTT.

The rearrangement links TRBV4-3 to TRBJ2-7; 9 bases align to TRBD2. Germline lookup yields CDR1 LGHNA and CDR2 YSLEER. J was trimmed by 4 bases and V by 2 bases; bases with no gene match: 9. The length of the CDR3 is 16 residues. CDR3 loop: CASSQSGVAGEYEQYF. The CDR3 bases are TGCGCCAGCAGCCAAAGCGGGGTAGCGGGAGAGTACGAGCAGTACTTC.

For this clonotype: One end of the junction varies from germline; a read error may be responsible. V is TRBV7-4 and J is TRBJ2-7, with 10 bases lining up with TRBD2. The CDR3 has 16 residues. Germline CDR1 is SGHVT and CDR2 is SQSDAQ. The chain's CDR3 is CASSQRTGTSVYEQYF. CDR3 nucleotides: TGCGCCAGCAGCCAACGAACCGGGACTAGCGTCTACGAGCAGTACTTC.

The chain links TRBV25-1 to TRBJ2-3; no clear D. CDR1 MGHDK and CDR2 SYGVNS come from the germline V gene. V was pared by 2 bases and J by 2 bases, with 11 bases between. The CDR3 extends over 15 amino acids. The CDR3 nucleotides are TGTGCCAGCAGTGAAGGTACGAAATTCACAGATACGCAGTATTTT. Its protein product is CASSEGTKFTDTQYF.

The sample holds a few counts of this clonotype. This chain joins TRBV2 and TRBJ2-3, with D perhaps TRBD2 (5 bases). CDR1 is SNHLY, CDR2 FYNNEI, per germline. This CDR3 contains 15 residues. The V end lost 2 bases, the J end lost 1 base, and 10 bases lay between the germline ends. CDR3 DNA: TGTGCCAGCAGTGAACGCCGGCGGGGCACAGATACGCAGTATTTT. It codes for CASSERRRGTDTQYF.

The CDR3 nucleotides read TGTGCCAGCAGCCCAGGCCGGGGGGCCGGCACCGGGGAGACCCAGTACTTC. Its translation is CASSPGRGAGTGETQYF. The chain is built from TRBV7-9 and TRBJ2-5, with D possibly being TRBD2 (7 bases). This CDR3 is built from 17 residues. V was trimmed by 5 bases and J by 5 bases, leaving 24 bases between them. The germline gives CDR1 SEHNR, CDR2 FQNEAQ (reference sequence).